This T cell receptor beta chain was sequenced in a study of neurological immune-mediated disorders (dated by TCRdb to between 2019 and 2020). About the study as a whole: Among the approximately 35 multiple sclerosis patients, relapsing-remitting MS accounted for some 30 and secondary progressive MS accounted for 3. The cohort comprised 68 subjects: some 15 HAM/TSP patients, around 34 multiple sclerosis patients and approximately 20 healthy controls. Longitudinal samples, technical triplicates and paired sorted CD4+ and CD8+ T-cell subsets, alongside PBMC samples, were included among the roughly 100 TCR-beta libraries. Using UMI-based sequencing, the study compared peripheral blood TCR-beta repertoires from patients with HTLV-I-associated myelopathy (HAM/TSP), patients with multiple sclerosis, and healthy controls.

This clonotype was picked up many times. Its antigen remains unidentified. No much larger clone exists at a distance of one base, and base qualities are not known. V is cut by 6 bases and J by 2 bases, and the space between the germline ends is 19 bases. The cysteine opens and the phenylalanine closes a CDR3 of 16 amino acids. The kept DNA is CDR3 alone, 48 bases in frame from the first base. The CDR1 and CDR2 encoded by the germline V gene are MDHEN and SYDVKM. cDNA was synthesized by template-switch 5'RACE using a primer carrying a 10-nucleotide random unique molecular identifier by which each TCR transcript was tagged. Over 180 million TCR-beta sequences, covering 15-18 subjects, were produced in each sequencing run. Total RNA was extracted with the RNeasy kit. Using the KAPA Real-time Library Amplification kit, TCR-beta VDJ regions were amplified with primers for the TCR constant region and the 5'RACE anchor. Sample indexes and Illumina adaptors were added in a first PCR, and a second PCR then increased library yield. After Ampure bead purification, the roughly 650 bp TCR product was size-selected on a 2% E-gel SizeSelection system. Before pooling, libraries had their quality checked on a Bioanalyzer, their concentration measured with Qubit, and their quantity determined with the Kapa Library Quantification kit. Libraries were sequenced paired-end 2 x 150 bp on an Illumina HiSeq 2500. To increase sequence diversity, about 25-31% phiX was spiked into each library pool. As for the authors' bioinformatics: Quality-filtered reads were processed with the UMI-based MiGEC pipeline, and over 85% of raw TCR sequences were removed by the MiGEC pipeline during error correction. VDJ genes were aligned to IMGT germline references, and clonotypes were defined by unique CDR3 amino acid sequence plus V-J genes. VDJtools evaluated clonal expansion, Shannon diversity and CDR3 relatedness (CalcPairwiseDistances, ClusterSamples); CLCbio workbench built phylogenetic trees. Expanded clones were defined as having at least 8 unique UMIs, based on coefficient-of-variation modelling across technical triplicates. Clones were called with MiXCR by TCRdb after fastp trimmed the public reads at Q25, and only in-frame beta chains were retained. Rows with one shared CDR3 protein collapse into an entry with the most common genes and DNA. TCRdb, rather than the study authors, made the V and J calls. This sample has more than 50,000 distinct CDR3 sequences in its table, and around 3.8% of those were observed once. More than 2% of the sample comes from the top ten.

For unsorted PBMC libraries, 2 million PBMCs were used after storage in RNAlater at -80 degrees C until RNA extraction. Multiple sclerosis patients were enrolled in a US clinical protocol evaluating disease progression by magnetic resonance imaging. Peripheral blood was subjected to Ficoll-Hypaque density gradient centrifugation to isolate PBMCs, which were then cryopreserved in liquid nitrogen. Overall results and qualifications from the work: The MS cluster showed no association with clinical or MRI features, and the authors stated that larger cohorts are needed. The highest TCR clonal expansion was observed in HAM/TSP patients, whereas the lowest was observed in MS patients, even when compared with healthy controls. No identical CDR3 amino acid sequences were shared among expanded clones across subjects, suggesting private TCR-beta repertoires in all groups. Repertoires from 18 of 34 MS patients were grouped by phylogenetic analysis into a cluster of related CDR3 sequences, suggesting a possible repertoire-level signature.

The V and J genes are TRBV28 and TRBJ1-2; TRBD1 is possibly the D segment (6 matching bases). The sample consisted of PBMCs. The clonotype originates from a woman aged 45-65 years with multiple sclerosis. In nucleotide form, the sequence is TGTGCCAGCAGAGGAGGATCGACAGGATTAAACTATGGCTACACCTTC. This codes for CASRGGSTGLNYGYTF.